The 26 T cell receptor beta chains presented below share a single source sample, sequenced in a study of cytomegalovirus exposure and HLA in healthy donors. 13 Jbeta primers and 60 Vbeta primers were used for the PCR. Produced via immunoSEQ multiplex PCR; TCRdb's table is partial and in-frame only. The top ten hold roughly 7.2% of the sample, which has some 77,000 clones, over 70% seen once. Sequenced sample: PBMCs. Receptor source: a woman aged 40-49 years in good health and CMV-seronegative.

This chain links TRBV7-6 with TRBJ1-6; D uncertain. The CDR3 extends over 14 amino acids. Trimming removed 1 base at V and 7 bases at J, with 8 bases between. Per germline, CDR1 SGHVS and CDR2 FNYEAQ. This CDR3 reads CASSLGTQNSPLHF. As DNA, the CDR3 is TGTGCCAGCAGCTTAGGGACTCAAAATTCACCCCTCCACTTT.

The gene calls are TRBV18 and TRBJ2-7; 7 bases align to TRBD1. The CDR3 has 16 residues. Germline V gene data show CDR1 as KGHSH and CDR2 as LQKENI. Unmatched junction bases numbered 12, after V lost 5 bases and J lost 2 bases. CDR3 DNA: TGTGCCAGCTCATTAACAGGGGCAGGAACGGCCTACGAGCAGTACTTC. Protein sequence: CASSLTGAGTAYEQYF. The full variable domain, its missing parts supplied by reference TRBV18 and TRBJ2-7, is NAGVMQNPRHLVRRRGQEARLRCSPMKGHSHVYWYRQLPEEGLKFMVYLQKENIIDESGMPKERFSAEFPKEGPSILRIQQVVRGDSAAYFCASSLTGAGTAYEQYFGPGTRLTVT.

This clone was counted between two and nine times. This chain joins TRBV9 and TRBJ2-1; D is possibly TRBD2 (6 bases). Germline V gene data show CDR1 as SGDLS and CDR2 as YYNGEE. The CDR3 extends over 16 amino acids. Trimming left V 2 bases short and J 4 bases short, with 16 bases between. The CDR3 loop reads CASSVSRGPEYNEQFF. The CDR3 DNA reads as TGTGCCAGCAGCGTCTCGCGGGGTCCGGAGTACAATGAGCAGTTCTTC.

This chain joins TRBV6-4 and TRBJ2-2; the D gene is possibly TRBD1 (6 bases). The CDR3 loop spans 13 amino acids. Germline-derived CDR1 and CDR2 are MRHNA and SNTAGT. V was pared by 4 bases and J by 6 bases, with 9 bases between. The CDR3 spells CASSGPGAGELFF. The CDR3 region has the DNA TGTGCCAGCAGTGGCCCAGGGGCCGGGGAGCTGTTTTTT.

Regarding this clone: The junction departs from germline at one end; a sequencing error may be responsible. The chain couples TRBV6-1 to TRBJ1-5; perhaps TRBD1 as D (6 bases). The CDR3 has 15 amino acids. Germline loops: CDR1 MNHNS, CDR2 SASEGT. CDR3 nucleotide sequence: TGTGCCAGCCGACCGGAACAGGGTAGCAATCGGCCCCAGCATTTT. It specifies CASRPEQGSNRPQHF.

In its sample, this clone was seen a few times. The J gene is TRBJ1-2, the V gene TRBV19; TRBD1 agrees at 10 bases. Looked up from germline, CDR1 is LNHDA and CDR2 is SQIVND (reference sequence). With 6 bases clipped from V and 4 bases from J, the junction kept 11 bases outside the gene matches. The CDR3 is 16 amino acids. The CDR3 sequence: CASRQGQGSSSYGYTF. In DNA form, the CDR3 reads TGTGCCAGTAGGCAGGGACAGGGGTCTTCAAGCTATGGCTACACCTTC.

This CDR3 is CASSLYPGGIYEQYF. The CDR3 DNA is TGTGCCAGCAGCTTATATCCAGGGGGGATCTACGAGCAGTACTTC. V and J are TRBV7-6 and TRBJ2-7; maybe TRBD1 (7 bases). CDR3 length: 15 amino acids. Germline values: CDR1 SGHVS, CDR2 FNYEAQ. The V end lost 2 bases, the J end lost 3 bases, and 14 bases lay between the germline ends.

This clone appeared once. The chain is built from TRBV10-3 and TRBJ2-5; 10 nucleotides align to TRBD1. This CDR3 has 14 residues. The V gene end was trimmed by 10 bases and the J gene end by 1 base; junction bases not matched to a gene: 6. Germline CDR1 reads ENHRY; CDR2 reads SYGVKD. Here the CDR3 reads CATRTGGVQETQYF. The CDR3 nucleotides are TGTGCCACCAGGACAGGGGGTGTCCAAGAGACCCAGTACTTC.

A few counts support this clone. V gene TRBV7-9 combines with J gene TRBJ2-1; unclear D gene. This CDR3 has 12 amino acids. Trimming took 1 base from V and 6 from J, leaving 4 bases between them. CDR1 and CDR2 (germline): SEHNR, FQNEAQ (reference sequence). CDR3 nucleotide sequence: TGTGCCAGCAGCTTAGACAGCAATGAGCAGTTCTTC. Its translation is CASSLDSNEQFF.

CDR3 region: CASSLDRGLDQPQHF. In DNA, the CDR3 is TGTGCCAGCAGCCTCGACAGGGGTTTGGATCAGCCCCAGCATTTT. The chain has TRBV7-6 and TRBJ1-5; 8 bases are a match to TRBD1. With 5 bases clipped from V and 5 bases from J, the junction kept 8 bases outside the gene matches. The CDR3 contains 15 residues. Looked up from germline, CDR1 is SGHVS and CDR2 is FNYEAQ.

This clone was observed a handful of times. The gene calls are TRBV7-6 and TRBJ2-7, with TRBD1 matching over 9 bases. Per the germline V gene, CDR1 is SGHVS and CDR2 is FNYEAQ. V was clipped by 5 bases and J by 3 bases; unmatched bases: 17. This CDR3 spans 18 amino acids. CDR3 amino acids: CASSPGGTGPILDYEQYF. The CDR3 nucleotides are TGTGCCAGCAGCCCTGGGGGGACAGGGCCCATACTAGACTACGAGCAGTACTTC.

The chain carries TRBV11-2 and TRBJ2-1; 7 bases match TRBD2. The CDR3 length is 16 residues. The V and J ends lost 5 bases and 1 base, in that order; junction bases with no gene match: 8. Germline-derived CDR1 and CDR2 are SGHAT and FQNNGV. CDR3 residues: CASSRSTSDSYNEQFF. DNA for the CDR3: TGTGCCAGCAGCCGCAGCACTAGCGATTCCTACAATGAGCAGTTCTTC.

The chain recombines TRBV15 with TRBJ1-3; D is unresolved. There are 13 residues in the CDR3. Germline CDR1 LNHNV, CDR2 YYDKDF (reference sequence). Between the trimmed V and J ends, which lost 8 bases and 0 bases, there was a span of 8 bases. CDR3 in amino acids: CATFSGSGNTIYF. The CDR3 DNA reads TGTGCCACCTTCTCCGGCTCTGGAAACACCATATATTTT.

V is TRBV30 and J is TRBJ1-4, with 7 bases lining up with TRBD1. Trimming removed 1 base from V and 7 bases from J; junction bases left unmatched: 6. CDR3 length: 14 amino acids. Germline CDR1 and CDR2: GTSNPN and SVGIG (reference sequence). DNA of the CDR3: TGTGCCTGGAGTGGGACCGACAGGGCTGAAAAACTGTTTTTT. Protein product: CAWSGTDRAEKLFF.

This clone was seen a single time. This chain links TRBV5-6 with TRBJ2-2; 9 bases agree with TRBD1. The CDR3 contains 16 residues. V gave up 3 bases and J gave up 1 base; unmatched junction bases: 4. Looked up from germline, CDR1 is SGHDT and CDR2 is YYEEEE. The DNA of the CDR3 is TGTGCCAGCAGCTACACAGGGGGCGGGAACACCGGGGAGCTGTTTTTT. Translated: CASSYTGGGNTGELFF.

The chain has TRBV6-1 and TRBJ1-2, with a possible D match to TRBD1 (5 bases). The V gene's germline CDR1 is MNHNS and CDR2 SASEGT. The V and J ends lost 5 bases and 3 bases respectively, with 10 bases between them. This CDR3 has 13 amino acids. The CDR3 reads CASSIREDYGYTF. The CDR3 DNA follows: TGTGCCAGCAGTATCAGGGAGGACTATGGCTACACCTTC.

CDR3 in DNA: TGTGCCAGCAGTTTAGTGGCAGGGGCGCCAGATACGCAGTATTTT. This sequence encodes CASSLVAGAPDTQYF. The chain employs TRBV28 and TRBJ2-3; maybe TRBD1 (6 bases). V gave up 2 bases and J gave up 4 bases, with 13 bases separating them. There are 15 residues in the CDR3. The germline CDR1 and CDR2 sequences are MDHEN and SYDVKM.

This chain links TRBV4-3 with TRBJ2-1; 8 positions match TRBD1. The length of the CDR3 is 15 residues. With V trimmed by 2 bases and J by 9 bases, 9 bases remained unmatched. CDR1 is LGHNA, CDR2 YSLEER, per germline. This chain's CDR3 is CASSQSWQGAGEQFF. The CDR3 bases are TGCGCCAGCAGCCAAAGTTGGCAGGGGGCGGGTGAGCAGTTCTTC.

This clone was seen only once. The V and J genes are TRBV27 and TRBJ2-7; 9 nucleotides line up with TRBD2. With 5 bases clipped from V and 4 bases from J, the junction kept 15 bases outside the gene matches. The CDR3 loop spans 17 amino acids. Germline V CDR1 and CDR2: MNHEY, SMNVEV (reference sequence). DNA for the CDR3: TGTGCCAGCAGTCTCTCTAGCGGGGCAGGAGGTGTTTACGAGCAGTACTTC. This codes for CASSLSSGAGGVYEQYF.

The chain has TRBV15 and TRBJ2-7; D call uncertain. This CDR3 has 12 amino acids. Trimming left V 1 base short and J 6 bases short, with 7 bases between. Germline V lookup: CDR1 LNHNV, CDR2 YYDKDF (reference sequence). The CDR3, as DNA: TGTGCCACCAGCAGAGTTGGGCTCGAGCAGTACTTC. Encoded protein: CATSRVGLEQYF.

The V gene is TRBV28, the J gene TRBJ1-1, with 9 positions matching TRBD1. V lost 2 bases and J lost 6; bases outside the gene matches: 10. The CDR3 is 16 amino acids. Germline CDR1 and CDR2: MDHEN and SYDVKM. CDR3 sequence: CASSLGFTGGVPEAFF. Here the CDR3 DNA reads TGTGCCAGCAGTTTAGGGTTTACAGGGGGCGTCCCTGAAGCTTTCTTT.

The CDR3 is CASSLQNRGPYEQYF. CDR3 coding DNA: TGTGCCAGCAGCTTACAAAACAGGGGGCCCTACGAGCAGTACTTC. J is TRBJ2-7 and V is TRBV7-2, with 9 bases that match TRBD1. The CDR3 spans 15 residues. With V trimmed by 2 bases and J by 2 bases, 4 bases remained unmatched. CDR1 and CDR2 from the germline V gene are SGHTA and FQGNSA.

This clone is classed as medium-sized. The chain combines TRBV4-1 with TRBJ1-1; D call uncertain. Germline CDR1 reads MGHRA; CDR2 reads YSYEKL. The CDR3 covers 13 residues. The ends were cut back, 4 bases at V and 7 bases at J, with 13 bases in the middle. The CDR3 here is CASSRGGGIEAFF. DNA for the CDR3: TGCGCCAGCAGCCGCGGAGGAGGCATTGAAGCTTTCTTT.

Comments on this clone: A read error may produce the germline difference seen at one junction end. This sequence joins TRBV28 and TRBJ2-7; D gene uncertain. Germline V gene lookup returns CDR1 MDHEN and CDR2 SYDVKM. CDR3 size: 8 residues. The CDR3 protein is CASSFCLF. For the CDR3, the DNA is TGTGCCAGCAGTTTTTGTCTCTTC.

This sequence joins TRBV13 and TRBJ2-2; D might be TRBD2 (5 bases). CDR1 and CDR2 from the germline V gene are PRHDT and FYEKMQ (reference sequence). Trimming took off 2 bases at V and 5 bases at J, with 9 bases between the two ends. The CDR3 has 14 amino acids. Here the CDR3 reads CASSLTRITGELFF. The CDR3 DNA reads as TGTGCCAGCAGCTTAACTAGAATTACCGGGGAGCTGTTTTTT.

The chain joins TRBV10-2 to TRBJ2-5; 12 bases map to TRBD2. The CDR3 spans 14 residues. J gave up 4 bases and V 9 bases, and 6 bases lay outside the gene matches. Germline lookup yields CDR1 WSHSY and CDR2 SAAADI. In DNA, the CDR3 is TGCGCCAGTAAGGGACTAGCGGGTACAGAGACCCAGTACTTC. Translation: CASKGLAGTETQYF.